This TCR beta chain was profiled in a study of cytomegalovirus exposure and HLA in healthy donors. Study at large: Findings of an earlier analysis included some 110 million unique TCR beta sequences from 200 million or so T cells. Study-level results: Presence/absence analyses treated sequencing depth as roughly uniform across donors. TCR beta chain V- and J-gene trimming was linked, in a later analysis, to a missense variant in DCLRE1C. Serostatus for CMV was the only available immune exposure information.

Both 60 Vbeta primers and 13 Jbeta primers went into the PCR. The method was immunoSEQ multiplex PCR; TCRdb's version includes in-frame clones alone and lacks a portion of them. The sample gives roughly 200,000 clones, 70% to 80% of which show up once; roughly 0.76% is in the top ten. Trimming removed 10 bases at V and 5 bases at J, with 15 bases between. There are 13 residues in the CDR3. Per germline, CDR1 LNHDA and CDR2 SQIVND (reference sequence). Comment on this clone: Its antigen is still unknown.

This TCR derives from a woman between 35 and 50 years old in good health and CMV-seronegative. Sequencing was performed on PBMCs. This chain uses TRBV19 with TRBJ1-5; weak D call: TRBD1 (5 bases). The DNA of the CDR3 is TGTGCCACCGGGACTACCGACCATCAGCCCCAGCATTTT. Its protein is CATGTTDHQPQHF.